This T cell receptor (beta chain) was found in a study of blood T cell repertoires in COVID-19. In the study overall: Acute-phase and convalescent COVID-19 samples originated in the United States, Italy and Spain. T cells, B-cell-depleted T cells, or PBMCs supplied cDNA or gDNA.

The CDR3 sequence is 13 residues long. Trimming took 3 bases from V and 2 from J; bases not matched to a gene: 2. Per germline, CDR1 SGHDT and CDR2 YYEEEE. As handled by the study authors: Reference gene primer amplification in the assay estimated nucleated cell counts. Assay used: immunoSEQ multiplex PCR; TCRdb lists only in-frame clones, some missing. V and J calls and clone size follow that table, whereas D and trimming were derived from the DNA. The table lists roughly 60,000 clones, roughly 80% of them singletons. The specimen sequenced was peripheral blood. The sequence was collected from a human donor in a cohort sampled during active COVID-19. The chain has TRBV5-6 and TRBJ2-7; TRBD2 matches 7 bases. The CDR3 DNA follows: TGTGCCAGCAGCTACGGGACTACCTACGAGCAGTACTTC. Translating gives CASSYGTTYEQYF.